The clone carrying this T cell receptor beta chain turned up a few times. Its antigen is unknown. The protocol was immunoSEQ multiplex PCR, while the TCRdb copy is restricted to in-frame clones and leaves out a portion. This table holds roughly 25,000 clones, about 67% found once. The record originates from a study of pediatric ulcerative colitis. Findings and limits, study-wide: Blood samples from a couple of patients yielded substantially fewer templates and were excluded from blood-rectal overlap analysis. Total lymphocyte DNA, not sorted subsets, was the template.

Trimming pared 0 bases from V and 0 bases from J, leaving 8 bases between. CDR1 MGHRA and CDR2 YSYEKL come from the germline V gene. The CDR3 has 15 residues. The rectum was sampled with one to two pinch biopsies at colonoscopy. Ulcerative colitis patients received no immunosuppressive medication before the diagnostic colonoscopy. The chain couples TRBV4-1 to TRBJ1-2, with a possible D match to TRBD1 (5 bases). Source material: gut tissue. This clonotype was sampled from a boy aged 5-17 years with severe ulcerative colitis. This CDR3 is CASSQEWGPNYGYTF. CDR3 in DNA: TGCGCCAGCAGCCAAGAATGGGGACCTAACTATGGCTACACCTTC.